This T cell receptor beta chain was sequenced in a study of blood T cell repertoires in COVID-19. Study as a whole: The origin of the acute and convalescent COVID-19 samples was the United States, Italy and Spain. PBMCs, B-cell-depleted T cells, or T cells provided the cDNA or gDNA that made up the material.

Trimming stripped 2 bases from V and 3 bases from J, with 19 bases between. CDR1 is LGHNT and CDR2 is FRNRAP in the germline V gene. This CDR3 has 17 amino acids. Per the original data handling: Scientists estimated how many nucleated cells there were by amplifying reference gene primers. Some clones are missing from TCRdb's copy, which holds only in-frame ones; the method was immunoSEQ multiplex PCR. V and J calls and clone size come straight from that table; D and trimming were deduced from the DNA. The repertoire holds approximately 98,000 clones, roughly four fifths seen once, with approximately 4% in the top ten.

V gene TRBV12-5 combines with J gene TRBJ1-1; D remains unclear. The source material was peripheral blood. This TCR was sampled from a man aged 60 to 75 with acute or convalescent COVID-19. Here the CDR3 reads CASGLLESWESYTEAFF. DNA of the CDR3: TGTGCTAGTGGTTTGCTCGAAAGCTGGGAGAGCTACACTGAAGCTTTCTTT.